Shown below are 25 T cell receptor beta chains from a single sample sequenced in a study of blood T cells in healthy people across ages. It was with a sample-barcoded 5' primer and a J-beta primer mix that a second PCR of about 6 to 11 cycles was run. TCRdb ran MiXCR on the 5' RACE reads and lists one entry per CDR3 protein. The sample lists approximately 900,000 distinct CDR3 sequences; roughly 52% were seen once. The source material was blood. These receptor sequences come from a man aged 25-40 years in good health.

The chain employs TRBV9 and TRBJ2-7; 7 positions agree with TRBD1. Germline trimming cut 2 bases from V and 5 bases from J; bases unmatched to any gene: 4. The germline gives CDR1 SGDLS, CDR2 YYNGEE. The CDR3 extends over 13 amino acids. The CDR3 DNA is TGTGCCAGCAGCGTTAAGACAGGGAACGAGCAGTACTTC. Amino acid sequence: CASSVKTGNEQYF.

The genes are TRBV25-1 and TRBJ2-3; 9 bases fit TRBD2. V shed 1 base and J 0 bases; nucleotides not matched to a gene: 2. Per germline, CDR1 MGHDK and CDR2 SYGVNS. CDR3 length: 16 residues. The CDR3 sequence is CASSESTSGSTDTQYF. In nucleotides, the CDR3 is TGTGCCAGCAGTGAATCGACTAGCGGAAGCACAGATACGCAGTATTTT.

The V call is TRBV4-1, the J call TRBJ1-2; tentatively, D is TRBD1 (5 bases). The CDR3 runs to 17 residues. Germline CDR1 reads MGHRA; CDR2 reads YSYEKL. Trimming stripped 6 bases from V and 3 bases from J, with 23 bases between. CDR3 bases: TGCGCCAGCAGACCCATGCGACAGAATACCTCTTACTATGGCTACACCTTC. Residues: CASRPMRQNTSYYGYTF.

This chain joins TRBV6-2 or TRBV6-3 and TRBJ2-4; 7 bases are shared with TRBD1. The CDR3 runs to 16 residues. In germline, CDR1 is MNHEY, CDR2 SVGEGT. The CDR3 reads CASCRQGQGAKNIQYF. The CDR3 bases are TGTGCTAGCTGCCGACAGGGCCAGGGAGCCAAAAACATTCAGTACTTC.

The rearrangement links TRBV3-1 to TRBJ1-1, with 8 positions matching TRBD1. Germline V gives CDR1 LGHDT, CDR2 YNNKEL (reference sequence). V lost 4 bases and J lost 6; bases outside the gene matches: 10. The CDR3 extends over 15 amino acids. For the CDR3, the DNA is TGTGCCAGCAGCCTAATAGGGGGACAGGCTGCTGAAGCTTTCTTT. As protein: CASSLIGGQAAEAFF.

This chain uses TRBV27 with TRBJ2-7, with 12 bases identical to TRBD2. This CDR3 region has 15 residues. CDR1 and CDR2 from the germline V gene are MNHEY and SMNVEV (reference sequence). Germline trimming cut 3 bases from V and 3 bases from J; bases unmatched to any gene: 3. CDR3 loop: CASSFSGLAGYEQYF. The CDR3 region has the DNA TGTGCCAGCAGTTTCTCGGGACTAGCGGGCTACGAGCAGTACTTC.

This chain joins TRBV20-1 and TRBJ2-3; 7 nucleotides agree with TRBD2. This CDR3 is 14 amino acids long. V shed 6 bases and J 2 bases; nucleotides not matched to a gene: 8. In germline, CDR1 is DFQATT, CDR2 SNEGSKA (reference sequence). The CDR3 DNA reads TGCAGTGCGACTCCAGCGGGGATCACAGATACGCAGTATTTT. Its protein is CSATPAGITDTQYF.

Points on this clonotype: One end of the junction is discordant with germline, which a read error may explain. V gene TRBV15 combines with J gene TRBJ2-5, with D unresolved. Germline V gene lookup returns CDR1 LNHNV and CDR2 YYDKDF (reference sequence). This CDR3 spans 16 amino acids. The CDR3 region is CATGRDHPPYQETQYF. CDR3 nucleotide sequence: TGTGCCACCGGCAGAGACCACCCTCCGTACCAAGAGACCCAGTACTTC.

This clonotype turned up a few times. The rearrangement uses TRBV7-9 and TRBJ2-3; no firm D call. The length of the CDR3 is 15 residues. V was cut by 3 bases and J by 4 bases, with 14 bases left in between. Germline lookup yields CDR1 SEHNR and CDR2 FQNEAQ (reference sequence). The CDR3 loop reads CASSFVENPADTQYF. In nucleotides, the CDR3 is TGTGCCAGCAGCTTCGTCGAGAACCCGGCAGATACGCAGTATTTT.

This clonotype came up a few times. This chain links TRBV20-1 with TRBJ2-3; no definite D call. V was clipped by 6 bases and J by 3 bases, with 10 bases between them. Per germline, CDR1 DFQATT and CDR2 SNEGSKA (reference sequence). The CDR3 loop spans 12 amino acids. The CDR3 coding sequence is TGCAGTGCGATCCAGGAAACAGATACGCAGTATTTT. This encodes CSAIQETDTQYF.

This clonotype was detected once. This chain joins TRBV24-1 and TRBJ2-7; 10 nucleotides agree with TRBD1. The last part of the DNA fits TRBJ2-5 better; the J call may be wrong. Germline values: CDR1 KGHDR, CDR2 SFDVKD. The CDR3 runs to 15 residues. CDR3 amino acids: CATSETGGVDPTQYF. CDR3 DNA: TGTGCCACCAGCGAGACAGGGGGCGTAGATCCGACCCAGTACTTC.

The CDR3 region is CASSSQGPNTGELFF. In DNA form, the CDR3 reads TGTGCCAGCAGCTCACAGGGACCGAACACCGGGGAGCTGTTTTTT. This chain connects TRBV7-9 to TRBJ2-2, with D possibly TRBD1 on 6 matching bases. V lost 4 bases, J lost 0 bases, and 9 bases lay in between. The CDR3 is 15 residues long. CDR1 is SEHNR and CDR2 is FQNEAQ in the germline V gene (reference sequence).

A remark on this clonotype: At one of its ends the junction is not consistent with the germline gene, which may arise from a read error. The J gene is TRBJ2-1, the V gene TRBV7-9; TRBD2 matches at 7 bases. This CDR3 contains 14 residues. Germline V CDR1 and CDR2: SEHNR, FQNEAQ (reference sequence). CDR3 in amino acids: CSSSLGGIRDEQFF. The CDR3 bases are TGTTCCAGCAGCTTGGGGGGGATTAGGGATGAGCAGTTCTTC.

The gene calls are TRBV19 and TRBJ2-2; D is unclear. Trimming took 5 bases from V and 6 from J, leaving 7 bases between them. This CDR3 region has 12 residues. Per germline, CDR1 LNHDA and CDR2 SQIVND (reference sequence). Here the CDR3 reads CASSVLPGELFF. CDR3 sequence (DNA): TGTGCCAGTAGTGTCCTGCCCGGGGAGCTGTTTTTT.

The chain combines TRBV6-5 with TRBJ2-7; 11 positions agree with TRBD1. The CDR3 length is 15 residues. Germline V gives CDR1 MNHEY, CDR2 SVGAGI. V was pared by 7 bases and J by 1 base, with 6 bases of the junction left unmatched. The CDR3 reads CASNPRDRGSYEQYF. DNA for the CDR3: TGTGCCAGCAACCCTCGGGACAGGGGGTCCTACGAGCAGTACTTC.

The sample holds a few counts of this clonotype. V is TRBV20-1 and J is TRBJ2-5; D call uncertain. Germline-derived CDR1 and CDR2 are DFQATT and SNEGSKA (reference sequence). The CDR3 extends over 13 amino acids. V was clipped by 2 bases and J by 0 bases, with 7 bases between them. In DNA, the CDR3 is TGCAGTGCTAGATCAGGTGACCAAGAGACCCAGTACTTC. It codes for CSARSGDQETQYF.

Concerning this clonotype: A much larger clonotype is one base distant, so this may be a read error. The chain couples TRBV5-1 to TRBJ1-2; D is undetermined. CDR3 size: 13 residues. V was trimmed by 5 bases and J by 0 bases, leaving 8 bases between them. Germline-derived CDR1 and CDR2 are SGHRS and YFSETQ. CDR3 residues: CASRMKANYGYTF. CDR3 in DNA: TGCGCCAGCAGGATGAAGGCTAACTATGGCTACACCTTC.

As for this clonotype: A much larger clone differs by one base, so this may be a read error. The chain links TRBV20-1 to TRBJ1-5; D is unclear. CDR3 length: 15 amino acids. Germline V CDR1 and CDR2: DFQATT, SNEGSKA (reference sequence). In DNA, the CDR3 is TGCAGTGCTAGAGATAAGCGGGGTAGCAATCAGCCCCAGAATTTT. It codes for CSARDKRGSNQPQNF.

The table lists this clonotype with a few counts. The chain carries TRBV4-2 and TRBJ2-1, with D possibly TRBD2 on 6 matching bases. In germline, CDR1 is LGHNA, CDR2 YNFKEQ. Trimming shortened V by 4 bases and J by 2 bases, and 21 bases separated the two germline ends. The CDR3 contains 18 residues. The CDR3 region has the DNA TGTGCCAGCAGCCTCGAGGCGGGGTATTCCTCCCCCTACAATGAGCAGTTCTTC. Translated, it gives CASSLEAGYSSPYNEQFF.

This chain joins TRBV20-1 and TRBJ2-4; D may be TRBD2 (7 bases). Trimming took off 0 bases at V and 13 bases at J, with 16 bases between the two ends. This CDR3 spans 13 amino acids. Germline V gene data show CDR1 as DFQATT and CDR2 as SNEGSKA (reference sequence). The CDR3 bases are TGCAGTGCTAGAGAGTCGGGGGAGGGGGAGCAGTACTTC. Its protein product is CSARESGEGEQYF.

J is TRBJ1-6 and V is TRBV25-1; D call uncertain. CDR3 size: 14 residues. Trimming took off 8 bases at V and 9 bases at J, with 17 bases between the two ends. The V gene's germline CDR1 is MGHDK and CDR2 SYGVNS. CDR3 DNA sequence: TGTGCCAGCCAAATGGACGCCCGGGGTTCACCCCTCCACTTT. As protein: CASQMDARGSPLHF.

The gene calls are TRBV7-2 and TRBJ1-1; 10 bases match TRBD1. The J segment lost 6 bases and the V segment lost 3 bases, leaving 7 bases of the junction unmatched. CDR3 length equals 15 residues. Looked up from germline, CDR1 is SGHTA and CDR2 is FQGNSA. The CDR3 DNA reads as TGTGCCAGCAGCTTGGACCGGGACAGGGGCCCTGAAGCTTTCTTT. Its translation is CASSLDRDRGPEAFF.

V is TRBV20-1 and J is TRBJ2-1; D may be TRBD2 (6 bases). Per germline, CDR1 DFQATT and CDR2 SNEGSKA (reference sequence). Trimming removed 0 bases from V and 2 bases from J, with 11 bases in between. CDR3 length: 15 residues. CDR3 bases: TGCAGTGCTAGAGATGGGGGACTGCCCTACAATGAGCAGTTCTTC. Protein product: CSARDGGLPYNEQFF.

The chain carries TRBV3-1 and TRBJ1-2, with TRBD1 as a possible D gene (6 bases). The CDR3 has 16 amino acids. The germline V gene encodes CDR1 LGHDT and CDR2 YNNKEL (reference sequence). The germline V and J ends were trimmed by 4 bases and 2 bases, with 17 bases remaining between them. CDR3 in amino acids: CASSPTGGRSNYGYTF. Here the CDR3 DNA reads TGTGCCAGCAGCCCGACTGGGGGGCGCAGCAACTATGGCTACACCTTC.

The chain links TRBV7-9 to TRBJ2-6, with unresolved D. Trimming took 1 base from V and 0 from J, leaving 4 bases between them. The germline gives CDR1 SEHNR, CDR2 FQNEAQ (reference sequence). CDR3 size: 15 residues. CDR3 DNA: TGTGCCAGCAGCTTAGTTAGCTCTGGGGCCAACGTCCTGACTTTC. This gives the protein CASSLVSSGANVLTF.